Below are 29 T cell receptor beta chains sequenced from a single sample in a study of shared clonotypes between healthy human individuals. Sequencing was performed with immunoSEQ multiplex PCR; in TCRdb, only in-frame clones are kept and a portion is missing. The table shows roughly 1,800,000 clones, with around 96% occurring only once. Naive CD8 cells comprised CD45RO-negative, CCR7-positively selected cells, excluding terminally differentiated effector memory CD45RA+ cells. Sequencing used naive CD8+ T cells sorted from blood. All receptors derive from a man aged 18 to 29 in good health.

The table lists this clone with a count of one. The V and J genes are TRBV6-1 and TRBJ1-1; D uncertain. Germline loops: CDR1 MNHNS, CDR2 SASEGT. The V and J ends lost 2 bases and 2 bases respectively, with 6 bases between them. This CDR3 is 13 amino acids long. The CDR3 region is CASSESGNTEAFF. The DNA of the CDR3 is TGTGCCAGCAGTGAAAGTGGAAACACTGAAGCTTTCTTT.

CDR3 DNA: TGTGCCAGCAGTGAAGCTGGGGCAGTCAATCAGCCCCAGCATTTT. Residues: CASSEAGAVNQPQHF. The chain uses TRBV2 and TRBJ1-5; the D gene is possibly TRBD1 (5 bases). V was shortened by 0 bases and J by 3 bases, with 9 bases between the two germline ends. The CDR3 totals 15 residues. CDR1 is SNHLY and CDR2 is FYNNEI in the germline V gene.

The rearrangement links TRBV2 to TRBJ1-4; TRBD1 might be the D (6 bases). V was cut by 5 bases and J by 3 bases, with 13 bases left in between. The CDR3 has 15 amino acids. Germline CDR1 and CDR2: SNHLY and FYNNEI. The CDR3 loop reads CASSLWGPSNEKLFF. DNA of the CDR3: TGTGCCAGCAGTCTCTGGGGGCCCTCTAATGAAAAACTGTTTTTT. Using reference TRBV2 and TRBJ1-4 for the parts outside the CDR3, the full variable domain is EPEVTQTPSHQVTQMGQEVILRCVPISNHLYFYWYRQILGQKVEFLVSFYNNEISEKSEIFDDQFSVERPDGSNFTLKIRSTKLEDSAMYFCASSLWGPSNEKLFFGSGTQLSVL.

Only one count was recorded for this clone. The gene calls are TRBV23-1 and TRBJ1-4; 9 bases are shared with TRBD1. TRBV23-1 belongs to the ORF category, with a function that is uncertain. The V and J ends lost 4 bases and 8 bases, in that order; junction bases with no gene match: 11. CDR3 length equals 16 residues. CDR3 protein: CASSLPPGQGGEKLFF. The DNA for the CDR3 is TGCGCCAGCAGTCTCCCCCCGGGACAGGGAGGCGAAAAACTGTTTTTT.

The chain is built from TRBV29-1 and TRBJ1-1; no clear D gene. Germline V gene lookup returns CDR1 SQVTM and CDR2 ANQGSEA. CDR3 size: 13 residues. V was trimmed by 3 bases and J by 2 bases, leaving 10 bases between them. The CDR3 DNA sequence: TGCAGCGTTGACAGGCCATTCAACACTGAAGCTTTCTTT. Amino acid sequence: CSVDRPFNTEAFF.

Concerning this clone itself: The sample contains more than one DNA sequence encoding this CDR3. This chain uses TRBV27 with TRBJ1-6, with TRBD1 as a possible D gene (5 bases). The germline CDR1 and CDR2 sequences are MNHEY and SMNVEV (reference sequence). This CDR3 is built from 14 residues. The germline V and J ends were trimmed by 3 bases and 5 bases, with 8 bases remaining between them. CDR3 coding DNA: TGTGCCAGCAGTTTGGGGACGGATAATTCACCCCTCCACTTT. Amino acids: CASSLGTDNSPLHF.

Remarks on this clone: Germline is not matched at one junction end, which may reflect a read error. The V and J genes are TRBV29-1 and TRBJ2-7, with D unresolved. Germline V CDR1 and CDR2: SQVTM, ANQGSEA. This CDR3 is built from 11 residues. CDR3 sequence (DNA): TGCAGCATTGAAGCAGGTTACGAGCAGTACTTC. Translating gives CSIEAGYEQYF.

The chain joins TRBV5-4 to TRBJ1-3; no firm D call. The germline CDR1 and CDR2 sequences are SGHNT and YYREEE (reference sequence). The CDR3 is made up of 15 amino acids. Trimming took 0 bases from V and 2 from J, leaving 9 bases between them. CDR3 sequence reads: CASSLDLTTGNTIYF. The DNA for the CDR3 is TGTGCCAGCAGCTTGGACCTGACGACTGGAAACACCATATATTTT.

This clone showed up just once. The sample contains more than one DNA sequence encoding this CDR3. This rearrangement joins TRBV27 to TRBJ1-2; 8 bases agree with TRBD1. The ends lost 0 bases at V and 2 bases at J; junction bases unmatched: 5. Germline V gene data show CDR1 as MNHEY and CDR2 as SMNVEV (reference sequence). The CDR3 has 16 residues. The CDR3: CASSLSPGTGNYGYTF. The CDR3 nucleotides are TGTGCCAGCAGTTTATCCCCCGGGACAGGCAACTATGGCTACACCTTC.

This chain links TRBV7-9 with TRBJ1-2; unclear D gene. CDR3 size: 15 residues. Germline CDR1 and CDR2: SEHNR and FQNEAQ (reference sequence). Trimming pared 5 bases from V and 6 bases from J, leaving 19 bases between. As DNA, the CDR3 is TGTGCCAGCAGCCAGGCGGGCCTTGGGATAAATGGCTACACCTTC. It is translated as CASSQAGLGINGYTF.

About this clone itself: At the DNA level, this CDR3 is encoded by other sequences in the same sample as well. The chain recombines TRBV28 with TRBJ1-2, with no clear D. There are 11 residues in the CDR3. V dropped 6 bases and J dropped 8 bases, with 10 bases sitting between them. The germline V gene has CDR1 MDHEN and CDR2 SYDVKM. CDR3 DNA sequence: TGTGCCAGCAGCCCTGGAGTAGGCTACACCTTC. Amino acid sequence: CASSPGVGYTF.

The chain is built from TRBV4-1 and TRBJ2-1, with 8 bases matching TRBD2. The CDR3 sequence is 15 residues long. Germline loops: CDR1 MGHRA, CDR2 YSYEKL. The junction had 5 bases not matched to a gene; V was cut back by 4 bases and J by 3 bases. The CDR3 protein is CASSLTGGGYNEQFF. CDR3 bases: TGCGCCAGCAGCCTAACCGGGGGGGGCTACAATGAGCAGTTCTTC.

As for this clone: Other DNA sequences within the sample encode an identical CDR3. This chain links TRBV6-5 with TRBJ2-7; D gene ambiguous. Trimming removed 3 bases at V and 1 base at J, with 10 bases between. In germline, CDR1 is MNHEY, CDR2 SVGAGI. CDR3 size: 14 residues. CDR3 residues: CASSYTTESYEQYF. The CDR3 nucleotides are TGTGCCAGCAGTTATACAACAGAATCCTACGAGCAGTACTTC.

The chain is built from TRBV28 and TRBJ2-7; 9 bases fit TRBD2. The V gene's germline CDR1 is MDHEN and CDR2 SYDVKM. V lost 2 bases and J lost 7; bases outside the gene matches: 6. The CDR3 consists of 14 residues. The CDR3 DNA follows: TGTGCCAGCAGTTTAGCGGGAGGGCCTGGAGAGCAGTACTTC. It is translated as CASSLAGGPGEQYF.

V usage is TRBV6-6 and J usage is TRBJ2-3; perhaps D is TRBD1 or TRBD2 (5 bases each). Between the trimmed V and J ends, which lost 6 bases and 1 base, there was a span of 17 bases. This CDR3 is built from 16 residues. Per the germline V gene, CDR1 is MNHNY and CDR2 is SVGAGI (reference sequence). CDR3 bases: TGTGCCAGCAGCCTTGGGACGGCCTCTGGCACAGATACGCAGTATTTT. Protein: CASSLGTASGTDTQYF.

V gene TRBV28 combines with J gene TRBJ2-1; D is uncertain. Germline CDR1 MDHEN, CDR2 SYDVKM. Trimming shortened V by 5 bases and J by 0 bases, and 8 bases separated the two germline ends. This CDR3 is 14 amino acids long. CDR3 sequence (DNA): TGTGCCAGCAGTCCCCTGGACTCCTACAATGAGCAGTTCTTC. This encodes CASSPLDSYNEQFF.

This sequence joins TRBV12-2 and TRBJ2-7. TRBV12-2 is deemed a pseudogene. This CDR3 spans 15 amino acids. CDR3 residues: CASRASRTESYEQYF. The CDR3 nucleotides are TGTGCAAGTCGCGCGTCCAGGACCGAGTCCTACGAGCAGTACTTC.

This clone occurred once. The genes are TRBV27 and TRBJ2-7; TRBD2 aligns across 10 bases. V shed 6 bases, J shed 2 bases, and the junction held 16 bases outside the gene matches. Germline CDR1 is MNHEY and CDR2 is SMNVEV (reference sequence). The CDR3 contains 18 residues. CDR3 nucleotides: TGTGCCAGCAGGGGAGGCACTAGCGGGACCACCTACCCCTACGAGCAGTACTTC. Its protein is CASRGGTSGTTYPYEQYF.

The chain uses TRBV7-6 and TRBJ2-7; D is perhaps TRBD1 (6 bases). Germline-derived CDR1 and CDR2 are SGHVS and FNYEAQ. The CDR3 runs 13 residues. V was trimmed by 5 bases and J by 2 bases, leaving 10 bases between them. CDR3 bases: TGTGCCAGCAGCCCCCGGGACACCTACGAGCAGTACTTC. Amino acid sequence: CASSPRDTYEQYF. The variable domain in full, completed from reference TRBV7-6 and TRBJ2-7, reads GAGVSQSPRYKVTKRGQDVALRCDPISGHVSLYWYRQALGQGPEFLTYFNYEAQQDKSGLPNDRFSAERPEGSISTLTIQRTEQRDSAMYRCASSPRDTYEQYFGPGTRLTVT.

This chain links TRBV7-9 with TRBJ1-1; D is uncertain. V was clipped by 6 bases and J by 1 base, with 6 bases between them. The CDR3 is 12 amino acids. The germline gives CDR1 SEHNR, CDR2 FQNEAQ (reference sequence). CDR3 nucleotides: TGTGCCAGCAGTTCCACGAACACTGAAGCTTTCTTT. This codes for CASSSTNTEAFF.

This rearrangement joins TRBV4-1 to TRBJ2-7; tentatively, D is TRBD2 (5 bases). The germline V gene has CDR1 MGHRA and CDR2 YSYEKL. Trimming removed 0 bases at V and 0 bases at J, with 12 bases between. The CDR3 extends over 16 amino acids. The CDR3 sequence: CASSQDSESSSYEQYF. CDR3 coding DNA: TGCGCCAGCAGCCAAGATAGCGAAAGTAGCTCCTACGAGCAGTACTTC.

The chain recombines TRBV4-3 with TRBJ2-6; TRBD2 matches 8 bases. In germline, CDR1 is LGHNA, CDR2 YSLEER. This CDR3 region has 22 residues. V was clipped by 0 bases and J by 0 bases; unmatched bases: 16. Here the CDR3 reads CASSQDVDRLATTFSGANVLTF. CDR3 nucleotides: TGCGCCAGCAGCCAAGATGTAGACAGACTAGCGACCACCTTCTCTGGGGCCAACGTCCTGACTTTC.

CDR3 sequence reads: CASSWPAPPGYTF. The CDR3 DNA is TGCGCCAGCAGCTGGCCGGCACCCCCGGGCTACACCTTC. This chain uses TRBV5-1 with TRBJ1-2; D is unresolved. In germline, CDR1 is SGHRS, CDR2 YFSETQ. V was clipped by 3 bases and J by 8 bases, with 14 bases between them. This CDR3 spans 13 amino acids.

The genes are TRBV29-1 and TRBJ2-5; D remains ambiguous. V was pared by 0 bases and J by 6 bases, with 14 bases between. Germline lookup yields CDR1 SQVTM and CDR2 ANQGSEA. The CDR3 sequence is 14 residues long. The CDR3: CSVEDLVLVQTQYF. In nucleotides, the CDR3 is TGCAGCGTTGAAGATCTTGTCCTGGTACAGACCCAGTACTTC.

Regarding this clone: Other nucleotide sequences in the sample specify the same CDR3. The chain combines TRBV6-4 with TRBJ1-1, with D unresolved. Germline CDR1 MRHNA, CDR2 SNTAGT. CDR3 size: 13 residues. V dropped 3 bases and J dropped 1 base, with 6 bases sitting between them. Here the CDR3 DNA reads TGTGCCAGCAGTGATGGGTCGAACACTGAAGCTTTCTTT. This gives the protein CASSDGSNTEAFF.

Regarding this clone: One end of the junction fails to match germline, which may point to a read error. Other DNA sequences within the sample encode an identical CDR3. The chain uses TRBV27 and TRBJ2-1, with TRBD2 matching 10 bases. Germline V gene sequence: CDR1 MNHEY, CDR2 SMNVEV (reference sequence). The CDR3 runs 14 residues. CDR3 protein: CASTLAGGYNEQFF. The CDR3, as DNA: TGTGCCAGCACTTTAGCGGGGGGCTACAATGAGCAGTTCTTC.

The gene calls are TRBV9 and TRBJ2-7, with 8 bases that match TRBD2. V was clipped by 4 bases and J by 3 bases; unmatched bases: 6. This CDR3 is built from 14 residues. Per germline, CDR1 SGDLS and CDR2 YYNGEE. Here the CDR3 DNA reads TGTGCCAGCAGCCCCGGCGGGGGGCACTACGAGCAGTACTTC. Its protein product is CASSPGGGHYEQYF.

Comments on this clone: Within the sample, other DNA sequences also encode this same CDR3. The chain carries TRBV5-1 and TRBJ2-7; D might be TRBD2 (5 bases). This CDR3 contains 14 residues. CDR1 is SGHRS, CDR2 YFSETQ, per germline. Trimming removed 0 bases from V and 0 bases from J, with 7 bases in between. CDR3 region: CASSLGSGSYEQYF. DNA of the CDR3: TGCGCCAGCAGCTTGGGAAGCGGCTCCTACGAGCAGTACTTC.

The chain links TRBV4-1 to TRBJ2-7; TRBD2 is a possible D gene (5 bases). V lost 4 bases and J 1 base, leaving 14 bases between the germline ends. This CDR3 contains 15 residues. Per the germline V gene, CDR1 is MGHRA and CDR2 is YSYEKL. The CDR3 spells CASSLRLTRSYEQYF. For the CDR3, the DNA is TGCGCCAGCAGCCTCCGCCTCACTAGATCCTACGAGCAGTACTTC.